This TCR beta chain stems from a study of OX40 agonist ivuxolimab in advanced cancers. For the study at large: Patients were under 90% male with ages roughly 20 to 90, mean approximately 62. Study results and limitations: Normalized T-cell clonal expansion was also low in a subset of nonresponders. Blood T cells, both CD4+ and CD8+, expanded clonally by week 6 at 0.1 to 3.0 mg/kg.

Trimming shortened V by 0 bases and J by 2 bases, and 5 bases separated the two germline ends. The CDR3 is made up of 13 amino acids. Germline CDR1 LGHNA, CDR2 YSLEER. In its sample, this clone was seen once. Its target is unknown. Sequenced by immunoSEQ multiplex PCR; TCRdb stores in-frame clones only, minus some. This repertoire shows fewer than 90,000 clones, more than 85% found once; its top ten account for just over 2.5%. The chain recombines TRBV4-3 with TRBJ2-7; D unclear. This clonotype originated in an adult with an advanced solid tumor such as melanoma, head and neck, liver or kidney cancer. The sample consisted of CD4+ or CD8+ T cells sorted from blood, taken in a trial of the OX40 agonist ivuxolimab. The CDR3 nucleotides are TGCGCCAGCAGCCAAGAAAGGGCCTACGAGCAGTACTTC. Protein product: CASSQERAYEQYF.